The 31 T cell receptor beta chains reported below all come from one sample, sequenced in a study of metastatic and nonmetastatic thyroid tumors. MiXCR re-clonotyped the PCR reads for TCRdb. This sample has 45,000 or so clones; 15% to 20% occur once, and the top ten carry roughly 22%. The entire patient cohort was treatment-naive prior to thyroid surgery. The sequencing sample was made of blood. These receptors all come from a female donor with papillary thyroid cancer or a benign thyroid nodule (not recorded which). Some clones in this sample may be carry-over from other donors' samples.

This clone was detected only a few times. This chain connects TRBV5-4 to TRBJ2-3, with TRBD2 matching 10 bases. Germline V lookup: CDR1 SGHNT, CDR2 YYREEE (reference sequence). V was pared by 4 bases and J by 8 bases, with 7 bases of the junction left unmatched. This CDR3 comprises 14 residues. CDR3 region: CASSRQGLAVTQYF. In DNA form, the CDR3 reads TGTGCCAGCAGCCGACAAGGACTAGCGGTTACGCAGTATTTT.

This clone was detected only a few times. V and J are TRBV11-2 and TRBJ2-1; 11 bases align to TRBD2. Germline V gene sequence: CDR1 SGHAT, CDR2 FQNNGV. The CDR3 consists of 16 residues. After removal of 1 base from V and 2 bases from J, the junction contained 1 base not matched to a gene. CDR3 DNA: TGTGCCAGCAGCTTAGTAGCGGGGGGGACCTACAATGAGCAGTTCTTC. This codes for CASSLVAGGTYNEQFF.

Notes on this clone: A much larger clone differs from this one at a single base, so this may be a read error. Here the CDR3 omits its conserved ending phenylalanine or tryptophan, so a read error is the likely source. CDR3 protein: CASSSGTSGRNEQFL. DNA for the CDR3: TGTGCCAGCAGTTCAGGGACTAGCGGGAGAAATGAGCAGTTCCTC. This chain links TRBV6-5 with TRBJ2-1; the match to TRBD2 covers 14 bases. V dropped 4 bases and J dropped 7; count of bases not matched to a gene: 3. From germline, CDR1 is MNHEY and CDR2 SVGAGI. CDR3 length: 15 residues.

The chain combines TRBV28 with TRBJ2-1; the D gene is possibly TRBD2 (5 bases). With 4 bases removed from V and 9 bases from J, the gap between germline ends came to 22 bases. The CDR3 runs to 16 residues. Germline CDR1 MDHEN, CDR2 SYDVKM. The CDR3 DNA is TGTGCCAGCAGTTCCCCGGCTAGCCTGGAAGGTGGTGAGCAGTTCTTC. Translating gives CASSSPASLEGGEQFF.

This clone appeared many times. V is TRBV11-3 and J is TRBJ2-1; the D gene is possibly TRBD2 (6 bases). V was pared by 3 bases and J by 9 bases, with 9 bases between. CDR3 size: 12 residues. Germline V CDR1 and CDR2: SGHNT, YENEEA. CDR3 amino acids: CASSFAGGEQFF. CDR3 nucleotides: TGTGCCAGCAGCTTCGCCGGGGGTGAGCAGTTCTTC.

This clone showed up many times. This sequence joins TRBV6-1 and TRBJ2-5; D gene ambiguous. The V gene's germline CDR1 is MNHNS and CDR2 SASEGT. The V end lost 0 bases, the J end lost 4 bases, and 6 bases lay between the germline ends. CDR3 length equals 13 residues. The CDR3 bases are TGTGCCAGCAGTGAAGCCCGTTCAGAGACCCAGTACTTC. It yields the protein CASSEARSETQYF.

This clone counts as medium-sized (0.01 to 0.1%). The chain combines TRBV6-1 with TRBJ2-7; no firm D call. Germline lookup yields CDR1 MNHNS and CDR2 SASEGT. CDR3 length: 12 residues. V lost 2 bases, J lost 5 bases, and 7 bases lay in between. CDR3 sequence (DNA): TGTGCCAGCAGTGAACGAGACCACGAGCAGTACTTC. Translated, it gives CASSERDHEQYF.

This clone was seen at least ten times. The rearrangement joins TRBV9 to TRBJ1-1, with 8 bases matching TRBD1. Looked up from germline, CDR1 is SGDLS and CDR2 is YYNGEE. The V segment lost 6 bases and the J segment 5 bases; nucleotides outside the gene matches: 9. This CDR3 spans 14 amino acids. DNA of the CDR3: TGTGCCAGCACCCAAACCACAGGGGGAACTGAAGCTTTCTTT. Protein sequence: CASTQTTGGTEAFF.

Ten or more counts support this clone. In the same sample, other DNA sequences code for this CDR3. The V and J genes are TRBV19 and TRBJ1-1; no reliable D call. The CDR3 is 13 residues long. Trimming pared 3 bases from V and 0 bases from J, leaving 5 bases between. The germline CDR1 and CDR2 sequences are LNHDA and SQIVND (reference sequence). CDR3 sequence reads: CASSISVNTEAFF. CDR3 nucleotides: TGTGCCAGTAGTATTTCAGTGAACACTGAAGCTTTCTTT.

This clone has a count of ten or more. CDR3 sequence reads: CASSLIAGGYTGELFF. The CDR3 DNA reads TGTGCCAGCAGTTTGATAGCGGGAGGGTACACCGGGGAGCTGTTTTTT. The V call is TRBV12-3 or TRBV12-4, the J call TRBJ2-2; 11 bases fit TRBD2. V lost 3 bases, J lost 3 bases, and 3 bases stayed unmatched. The length of the CDR3 is 16 residues.

This clone came up many times. This chain connects TRBV6-1 to TRBJ2-1, with TRBD1 identical over 7 bases. The CDR3 runs to 14 residues. The germline gives CDR1 MNHNS, CDR2 SASEGT. The V and J ends lost 5 bases and 6 bases, in that order; junction bases with no gene match: 7. CDR3 coding DNA: TGTGCCAGCAGTTCCGACAGGGTTGGCAATGAGCAGTTCTTC. Protein: CASSSDRVGNEQFF.

The chain uses TRBV4-2 and TRBJ2-3, with a possible D match to TRBD2 (7 bases). The CDR3 loop spans 16 amino acids. Trimming removed 5 bases from V and 2 bases from J, with 17 bases in between. Germline V gene data show CDR1 as LGHNA and CDR2 as YNFKEQ. The CDR3, as DNA: TGTGCCAGCAGCGCAGCGGGACACCTAATCACAGATACGCAGTATTTT. Protein: CASSAAGHLITDTQYF.

This clone was counted ten times or more. The chain recombines TRBV15 with TRBJ2-7; D is unresolved. Between the trimmed V and J ends, which lost 0 bases and 3 bases, there was a span of 9 bases. Germline V gives CDR1 LNHNV, CDR2 YYDKDF (reference sequence). This CDR3 is built from 14 residues. DNA of the CDR3: TGTGCCACCAGCAGAGATAACAGAATCTACGAGCAGTACTTC. Protein sequence: CATSRDNRIYEQYF.

This clone was seen repeatedly, ten times or more. The V and J genes are TRBV27 and TRBJ2-1, with 8 bases that match TRBD2. The V gene end was trimmed by 7 bases and the J gene end by 2 bases; junction bases not matched to a gene: 7. Germline V gives CDR1 MNHEY, CDR2 SMNVEV (reference sequence). The length of the CDR3 is 15 residues. This chain's CDR3 is CASTFSGMAYNEQFF. Written as DNA, the CDR3 is TGTGCCAGCACTTTTAGCGGGATGGCCTACAATGAGCAGTTCTTC.

This chain connects TRBV9 to TRBJ1-1; TRBD1 agrees at 9 bases. This CDR3 comprises 16 residues. Germline CDR1 SGDLS, CDR2 YYNGEE. Trimming removed 3 bases from V and 0 bases from J; junction bases left unmatched: 6. CDR3 DNA: TGTGCCAGCAGCGCCGGACAGGGGTCGGTGAACACTGAAGCTTTCTTT. Translating it yields CASSAGQGSVNTEAFF.

The CDR3: CASSQGRGRTTGELFF. The CDR3 DNA sequence: TGCGCCAGCAGCCAAGGTCGCGGGAGAACCACCGGGGAGCTGTTTTTT. The rearrangement uses TRBV4-1 and TRBJ2-2; 7 bases agree with TRBD2. Germline loops: CDR1 MGHRA, CDR2 YSYEKL. The CDR3 totals 16 residues. V gave up 1 base and J gave up 4 bases; unmatched junction bases: 6.

A remark on this clone: The junction does not match germline at one end; this may be a read error. The chain couples TRBV6-1 to TRBJ1-5; D perhaps matches TRBD1 (5 bases). Germline CDR1 and CDR2: MNHNS and SASEGT. The length of the CDR3 is 16 residues. The chain's CDR3 is CAISLGAVITNQPQHF. CDR3 DNA sequence: TGTGCCATCAGTTTAGGGGCAGTGATTACAAATCAGCCCCAGCATTTT.

The V and J genes are TRBV19 and TRBJ2-7; D is perhaps TRBD1 (6 bases). Trimming took 9 bases from V and 0 from J, leaving 18 bases between them. CDR3 length: 15 residues. From germline, CDR1 is LNHDA and CDR2 SQIVND (reference sequence). The CDR3 DNA reads as TGTGCCAGCGCCTCCGGGACAACCTCCTCCTACGAGCAGTACTTC. This sequence encodes CASASGTTSSYEQYF.

This clone was seen many times. The rearrangement joins TRBV6-2 or TRBV6-3 to TRBJ2-7; 8 bases match TRBD1. The CDR3 spans 15 residues. The germline V gene has CDR1 MNHEY and CDR2 SVGEGT. V was clipped by 6 bases and J by 2 bases; unmatched bases: 9. CDR3 in amino acids: CASRTWGTGPYEQYF. In nucleotides, the CDR3 is TGTGCCAGCAGGACATGGGGGACAGGACCCTACGAGCAGTACTTC.

The chain employs TRBV2 and TRBJ1-3; 7 bases are a match to TRBD1. CDR1 is SNHLY, CDR2 FYNNEI, per germline. The CDR3 is 19 amino acids. Trimming took 8 bases from V and 3 from J; bases not matched to a gene: 22. For the CDR3, the DNA is TGTGCCAGCCCACCGAGCAGACAGGGAGCCCGGTCTAATGGAAACACCATATATTTT. Amino acid sequence: CASPPSRQGARSNGNTIYF.

This clone was seen ten or more times. This rearrangement joins TRBV5-1 to TRBJ2-3; the match to TRBD2 covers 7 bases. This CDR3 has 16 residues. The germline V gene has CDR1 SGHRS and CDR2 YFSETQ. With 0 bases clipped from V and 4 bases from J, the junction kept 8 bases outside the gene matches. CDR3: CASSLVGGGRADTQYF. The CDR3 bases are TGCGCCAGCAGCTTGGTGGGGGGAGGGCGCGCAGATACGCAGTATTTT.

This chain uses TRBV5-8 with TRBJ2-2; perhaps TRBD2 as D (6 bases). CDR1 is SGHTS and CDR2 is YDEGEE in the germline V gene. V was clipped by 5 bases and J by 1 base, with 12 bases between them. This CDR3 comprises 15 residues. This CDR3 is CASRTGLMNTGELFF. Written as DNA, the CDR3 is TGTGCCAGCAGAACGGGACTGATGAACACCGGGGAGCTGTTTTTT.

The J gene is TRBJ2-5, the V gene TRBV20-1; D remains unclear. Germline V gene lookup returns CDR1 DFQATT and CDR2 SNEGSKA (reference sequence). Trimming pared 6 bases from V and 2 bases from J, leaving 10 bases between. CDR3 length equals 12 residues. CDR3 loop: CSALGAQETQYF. The CDR3 DNA reads TGCAGTGCCCTTGGAGCGCAAGAGACCCAGTACTTC.

This clone was picked up a small number of times. The chain combines TRBV19 with TRBJ1-2; 7 bases map to TRBD1. This CDR3 region has 13 residues. Trimming took 6 bases from V and 2 from J; bases not matched to a gene: 3. From germline, CDR1 is LNHDA and CDR2 SQIVND (reference sequence). CDR3 DNA sequence: TGTGCCAGTAGAGGGACAGCAAACTATGGCTACACCTTC. As protein: CASRGTANYGYTF.

This clone was seen many times. The rearrangement links TRBV14 to TRBJ2-5, with 10 positions matching TRBD2. The CDR3 is 16 amino acids. Germline CDR1 reads SGHDN; CDR2 reads FVKESK. Trimming took 3 bases from V and 3 from J; bases not matched to a gene: 7. The CDR3 sequence is CASSHLAGVSEETQYF. The CDR3 nucleotides are TGTGCCAGCAGCCATCTAGCGGGAGTTTCGGAAGAGACCCAGTACTTC.

This clone was detected many times. This chain connects TRBV6-2 or TRBV6-3 to TRBJ2-7; D might be TRBD1 (6 bases). Looked up from germline, CDR1 is MNHEY and CDR2 is SVGEGT. The CDR3 is 14 residues long. Trimming left V 7 bases short and J 2 bases short, with 15 bases between. CDR3 amino acids: CASTSQGVPYEQYF. The DNA of the CDR3 is TGTGCCAGCACCTCACAGGGAGTCCCCTACGAGCAGTACTTC.

This clone was found many times. The chain couples TRBV20-1 to TRBJ2-2; 8 bases align to TRBD1. The trim removed 3 bases at V and 6 bases at J, leaving 6 bases unmatched. The CDR3 runs to 14 residues. Germline V gene data show CDR1 as DFQATT and CDR2 as SNEGSKA (reference sequence). The CDR3 bases are TGCAGTGCTAGCCGGACAGGGTATTCCGGGGAGCTGTTTTTT. Its protein is CSASRTGYSGELFF.

This clone showed up many times. The chain uses TRBV19 and TRBJ2-7; TRBD1 is a possible D gene (5 bases). Trimming shortened V by 6 bases and J by 1 base, and 13 bases separated the two germline ends. The CDR3 sequence is 14 residues long. The germline V gene has CDR1 LNHDA and CDR2 SQIVND (reference sequence). CDR3 region: CASRVRKGSYEQYF. The CDR3 bases are TGTGCCAGTAGGGTGAGGAAGGGGTCCTACGAGCAGTACTTC.

This clone was seen a handful of times. V gene TRBV12-3 or TRBV12-4 combines with J gene TRBJ2-7, with a tentative D call TRBD2 (6 bases). V was shortened by 2 bases and J by 4 bases, with 12 bases between the two germline ends. The CDR3 runs 14 residues. CDR3 sequence reads: CASSLTGETYEQYF. CDR3 DNA: TGTGCCAGCAGTTTAACGGGAGAGACATACGAGCAGTACTTC.

There are many counts of this clone. The J gene is TRBJ1-1, the V gene TRBV3-1; D not certain. The ends were cut back, 0 bases at V and 6 bases at J, with 8 bases in the middle. Looked up from germline, CDR1 is LGHDT and CDR2 is YNNKEL (reference sequence). There are 13 residues in the CDR3. The CDR3: CASSQDAGAEAFF. As DNA, the CDR3 is TGTGCCAGCAGCCAAGATGCCGGGGCTGAAGCTTTCTTT.

The V and J genes are TRBV28 and TRBJ2-3; D is ambiguous. Looked up from germline, CDR1 is MDHEN and CDR2 is SYDVKM. The V gene lost 7 bases and the J gene lost 3 bases, with 14 bases spanning the gap. This CDR3 comprises 14 residues. CDR3 sequence: CASTLWSATDTQYF. CDR3 bases: TGTGCCAGCACCCTGTGGAGTGCGACAGATACGCAGTATTTT.